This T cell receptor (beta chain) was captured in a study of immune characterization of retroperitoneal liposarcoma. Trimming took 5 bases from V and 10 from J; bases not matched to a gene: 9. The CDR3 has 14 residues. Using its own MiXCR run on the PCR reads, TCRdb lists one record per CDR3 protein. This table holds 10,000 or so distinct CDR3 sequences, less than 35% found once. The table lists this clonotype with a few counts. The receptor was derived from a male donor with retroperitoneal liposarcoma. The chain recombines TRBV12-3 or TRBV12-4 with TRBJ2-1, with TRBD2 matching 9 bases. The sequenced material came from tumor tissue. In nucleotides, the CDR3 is TGTGCCAGCAGTCGGACTAGCGCGGACTACGAGCAGTTCTTC. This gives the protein CASSRTSADYEQFF.